Each of the 30 T cell receptor beta chains below was sequenced from the same sample in a study of T cell clonality in common variable immunodeficiency (dated by TCRdb to the mid-2010s). Libraries were constructed by the immunoSEQ multiplex PCR assay. Here the immuneACCESS table is served through TCRdb, limited to in-frame sequences with V and J called. Missing clones are a known gap in these copies; in checked studies unresolved V genes cover under half, and the rest lacks a known reason. Listed for this sample are about 74,000 clones, none observed only a single time. The top ten clones comprise 0.75% to 1% of the sample. The specimen was peripheral blood mononuclear cells. These receptors came from a person aged 18 to 75 in good health.

The sample holds many counts of this clone. Sequencing ends 3 residues short of the CDR3 end; the germline J gene provides the rest. The J gene is TRBJ2-1, the V gene TRBV7-2; D unclear. Between the trimmed V and J ends, which lost 1 base and 7 bases, there was a span of 5 bases. Germline V gene sequence: CDR1 SGHTA, CDR2 FQGNSA. This CDR3 has 12 residues. The CDR3 loop reads CASSLELNEQFF. CDR3 DNA (partial): TGTGCCAGCAGCTTAGAATTAAATGAG.

This clone was counted many times. The sequenced fragment ends 3 residues before the CDR3 boundary, so the rest is inferred from the germline J gene. This rearrangement joins TRBV12-3 or TRBV12-4 to TRBJ2-3; a possible D gene is TRBD1 (5 bases). The CDR3 totals 14 residues. V dropped 3 bases and J dropped 3 bases, with 10 bases sitting between them. This CDR3 reads CASSFGPGTDTQYF. The CDR3 DNA, read in part, is TGTGCCAGCAGTTTTGGGCCAGGGACAGATACG.

This clone was seen at least ten times. Sequencing ends 3 residues short of the CDR3 end; the germline J gene provides the rest. V is TRBV2 and J is TRBJ2-7, with 8 bases matching TRBD1. Germline CDR1 SNHLY, CDR2 FYNNEI. There are 15 residues in the CDR3. The J segment lost 0 bases and the V segment lost 4 bases, leaving 5 bases of the junction unmatched. The CDR3 reads CASSGQGSSSYEQYF. CDR3 DNA, as far as it was read: TGTGCCAGCAGTGGACAGGGGTCCAGCTCCTACGAG.

The sample holds many counts of this clone. The read comes to an end 3 residues before the CDR3 does, leaving the germline J gene to fill in the end. V usage is TRBV12-3 or TRBV12-4 and J usage is TRBJ2-7; D perhaps matches TRBD1 (6 bases). Trimming stripped 4 bases from V and 3 bases from J, with 16 bases between. This CDR3 has 15 amino acids. The sequenced CDR3 bases are TGTGCCAGCAGTTCCTACCGACAGGTTCTCTACGAG. Translated, it gives CASSSYRQVLYE. The CDR3, in full, reads CASSSYRQVLYEQYF.

This clone appeared many times. With the read ending 3 residues before the CDR3 end, the germline J gene is used to fill in that end. V is TRBV11-2 and J is TRBJ2-1, with 13 bases that match TRBD2. With 4 bases clipped from V and 6 bases from J, the junction kept 3 bases outside the gene matches. The germline gives CDR1 SGHAT, CDR2 FQNNGV. This CDR3 spans 15 amino acids. CDR3: CASSWTSGSLNEQFF. Partial CDR3 DNA: TGTGCCAGCAGCTGGACTAGCGGGAGCCTCAATGAG.

This clone was detected many times. The read ends 3 residues shy of where the CDR3 ends; the end is completed using the germline J gene. V is TRBV7-3 and J is TRBJ2-1; 9 bases are a match to TRBD1. The CDR3 runs to 16 residues. Unmatched junction bases numbered 14, after V lost 5 bases and J lost 9 bases. Germline V gives CDR1 SGHTA, CDR2 FQGTGA. CDR3 DNA (partial): TGTGCCAGCAGCCCCACCCCGGGACAGGGCGACTCTGAG. Translating it yields CASSPTPGQGDSE. The full CDR3 is CASSPTPGQGDSEQFF.

This clone appeared a few times. The read is 3 residues too short to cover the CDR3 end, so that end is filled in from the germline J gene. The chain employs TRBV19 and TRBJ1-1; maybe TRBD1 (5 bases). CDR3 length equals 14 residues. Germline CDR1 and CDR2: LNHDA and SQIVND (reference sequence). This CDR3 is CASSTQGNRRRAFF. The sequenced part of the CDR3 DNA is TGTGCCAGTAGTACCCAGGGTAACCGTCGGAGA. Supplemented by reference TRBV19 and TRBJ1-1, the full variable domain reads DGGITQSPKYLFRKEGQNVTLSCEQNLNHDAMYWYRQDPGQGLRLIYYSQIVNDFQKGDIAEGYSVSREKKESFPLTVTSAQKNPTAFYLCASSTQGNRRRAFFGQGTRLTVV.

The covered CDR3 bases are TGTGCCACCGGCGGGCAGGGGAACTATGGT. This gives the protein CATGGQGNYG. The entire CDR3 is CATGGQGNYGQYF. This chain joins TRBV19 and TRBJ2-4; maybe TRBD1 (6 bases). The read terminates 3 residues before the CDR3 end, so the remaining end is supplied by the germline J gene. The germline V gene encodes CDR1 LNHDA and CDR2 SQIVND (reference sequence). The CDR3 has 13 residues.

This clone came up many times. The CDR3 bases that were read are TGCGCCAGCAGCGTGGGACAGGACTACGAG. It is translated as CASSVGQDYE. The complete CDR3 reads CASSVGQDYEQYF. This chain links TRBV10-1 with TRBJ2-7, with 8 bases matching TRBD1. The DNA ends 3 residues before the CDR3 does, and the rest of the CDR3 is filled in from the germline J gene. This CDR3 comprises 13 residues. In germline, CDR1 is WNHNN, CDR2 SYGVQD (reference sequence). The J segment lost 3 bases and the V segment lost 6 bases, leaving 4 bases of the junction unmatched.

This clone was seen repeatedly, ten times or more. The read terminates 3 residues before the CDR3 end, so the remaining end is supplied by the germline J gene. The chain uses TRBV5-4 and TRBJ2-3, with 7 nucleotides matching TRBD1. CDR3 length: 15 residues. Losses at the gene ends were 4 bases for V and 6 bases for J; bases not matched to a gene: 11. Germline CDR1 SGHNT, CDR2 YYREEE (reference sequence). The sequenced CDR3 bases are TGTGCCAGCAGCCCGCAGCCGACAGGGCGGGATACG. This translates into CASSPQPTGRDT. The full CDR3 sequence reads CASSPQPTGRDTQYF. Combining the CDR3 with reference TRBV5-4 and TRBJ2-3 gives the whole variable domain ETGVTQSPTHLIKTRGQQVTLRCSSQSGHNTVSWYQQALGQGPQFIFQYYREEENGRGNFPPRFSGLQFPNYSSELNVNALELDDSALYLCASSPQPTGRDTQYFGPGTRLTVL.

Many counts were recorded for this clone. The DNA ends 3 residues before the CDR3 does, and the rest of the CDR3 is filled in from the germline J gene. This chain links TRBV20-1 with TRBJ2-7; D may be TRBD2 (6 bases). The CDR3 covers 12 residues. The germline CDR1 and CDR2 sequences are DFQATT and SNEGSKA (reference sequence). The V gene lost 5 bases and the J gene lost 1 base, with 9 bases spanning the gap. The covered CDR3 bases are TGCAGTGCTGGGGACTCGTCCTACGAG. Translation gives CSAGDSSYE. The CDR3 reads in full as CSAGDSSYEQYF.

This clone was recorded at least ten times. The missing CDR3 end, 3 residues past where the read stops, is filled in from the germline J gene. This rearrangement joins TRBV6-2 or TRBV6-3 to TRBJ1-5; TRBD1 aligns across 11 bases. The germline gives CDR1 MNHEY, CDR2 SVGEGT. The CDR3 loop spans 15 amino acids. The V segment lost 5 bases and the J segment 6 bases; nucleotides outside the gene matches: 6. CDR3 DNA, as far as it was read: TGTGCCAGCAGTAACTGGGACAGGGGGAGTCAGCCC. This encodes CASSNWDRGSQP. Given in full, the CDR3 is CASSNWDRGSQPQHF.

This clone was detected a few times. The read halts 3 residues ahead of the CDR3 end, with the missing end drawn from the germline J gene. The V gene is TRBV7-1, the J gene TRBJ2-1; 10 positions agree with TRBD2. TRBV7-1 is filed as an ORF, its function uncertain. The CDR3 runs to 19 residues. V lost 2 bases, J lost 8 bases, and 18 bases stayed unmatched. CDR3 DNA, as far as it was read: TGTGCCAGCAGCTCACGAACAGCTTTGGGGCTAGCGGGAGTCCATGAG. This translates into CASSSRTALGLAGVHE. The entire CDR3 protein is CASSSRTALGLAGVHEQFF.

Points on this clone: A single base separates this from a much larger clone, so it may be a read error. The read gets to within 3 residues of the CDR3 end, and the germline J gene fills in the rest. The rearrangement uses TRBV19 and TRBJ2-7; the match to TRBD1 covers 10 bases. The CDR3 totals 16 residues. CDR1 is LNHDA and CDR2 is SQIVND in the germline V gene (reference sequence). V gave up 3 bases and J gave up 2 bases; unmatched junction bases: 7. The sequenced part of the CDR3 DNA is TGTGCCAGTAGTATTTTTCCAGGACAGGGGGCCTACGAG. This sequence encodes CASSIFPGQGAYE. The complete CDR3 reads CASSIFPGQGAYEQYF.

As concerns this clone: The germline gene is not matched at one end of the junction; a read error may be the cause. The read stops 3 residues short of the end of the CDR3; the missing end is completed from the germline J gene. The chain joins TRBV2 to TRBJ2-7; D ambiguous. There are 15 residues in the CDR3. The germline gives CDR1 SNHLY, CDR2 FYNNEI. This CDR3 reads CASREGSRVSYEQYF. The DNA read from the CDR3 is TGTGCCAGCAGAGAAGGTAGTAGGGTCTCCTACGAG.

This clone was picked up many times. The CDR3 extends 3 residues past the end of the read, so its final part is completed from the germline J gene. The V and J genes are TRBV7-6 and TRBJ1-2; 9 nucleotides line up with TRBD1. The J segment lost 5 bases and the V segment lost 5 bases, leaving 9 bases of the junction unmatched. The CDR3 is made up of 15 amino acids. Germline V gene sequence: CDR1 SGHVS, CDR2 FNYEAQ. CDR3 DNA (partial): TGTGCCAGCAGCCCAACACAGGGGGCCAGGTATGGC. This sequence encodes CASSPTQGARYG. The CDR3 reads in full as CASSPTQGARYGYTF.

This clone appeared many times. CDR3 sequence: CATSRPTTSSYEQYF. The covered CDR3 bases are TGTGCCACCAGTAGACCTACTACGAGCTCCTACGAG. The genes are TRBV24-1 and TRBJ2-7; D gene uncertain. The read gets to within 3 residues of the CDR3 end, and the germline J gene fills in the rest. Germline V gene sequence: CDR1 KGHDR, CDR2 SFDVKD. The CDR3 is 15 amino acids. V was pared by 6 bases and J by 0 bases, with 14 bases between.

This clone was observed many times. Read data end 3 residues before the CDR3 end; the end is taken from the germline J gene. The chain uses TRBV7-9 and TRBJ2-5; D might be TRBD1 (5 bases). Per the germline V gene, CDR1 is SEHNR and CDR2 is FQNEAQ (reference sequence). V was shortened by 3 bases and J by 3 bases, with 14 bases between the two germline ends. This CDR3 contains 15 residues. CDR3 region: CASSFLLRAEETQYF. The DNA read from the CDR3 is TGTGCCAGCAGCTTTTTACTCAGGGCGGAAGAGACC.

The table lists this clone with many counts. CDR3 residues: CAVRDRANTEAFF. The CDR3 DNA, read in part, is TGTGCCGTCCGGGACAGGGCGAACACTGAA. The chain combines TRBV19 with TRBJ1-1, with TRBD1 matching 9 bases. The read ends 3 residues before the CDR3 terminus; that terminus is restored from the germline J gene. Unmatched junction bases numbered 5, after V lost 11 bases and J lost 1 base. CDR3 size: 13 residues. CDR1 and CDR2 (germline): LNHDA, SQIVND (reference sequence).

This clone came up many times. The read ends 3 residues before the CDR3 terminus; that terminus is restored from the germline J gene. V usage is TRBV20-1 and J usage is TRBJ1-5, with D possibly being TRBD1 (6 bases). The CDR3 consists of 13 residues. The germline CDR1 and CDR2 sequences are DFQATT and SNEGSKA (reference sequence). Trimming removed 3 bases at V and 6 bases at J, with 12 bases between. Here the CDR3 reads CSASQGQGQPQHF. CDR3 DNA (partial): TGCAGTGCTAGTCAGGGGCAGGGTCAGCCC.

The sample holds many counts of this clone. The read gets to within 3 residues of the CDR3 end, and the germline J gene fills in the rest. This rearrangement joins TRBV19 to TRBJ2-1, with 11 bases identical to TRBD2. The ends lost 6 bases at V and 7 bases at J; junction bases unmatched: 8. The CDR3 has 15 amino acids. Germline values: CDR1 LNHDA, CDR2 SQIVND (reference sequence). The CDR3 sequence is CASSRTSGGANEQFF. The sequenced CDR3 bases are TGTGCCAGTAGCCGAACTAGCGGGGGAGCGAATGAG.

This clone was observed at least ten times. The read ends 3 residues before the CDR3 terminus; that terminus is restored from the germline J gene. This rearrangement joins TRBV20-1 to TRBJ1-1, with D unclear. V dropped 7 bases and J dropped 6 bases, with 18 bases sitting between them. The CDR3 is 13 amino acids. Germline-derived CDR1 and CDR2 are DFQATT and SNEGSKA (reference sequence). The part of the CDR3 DNA that was read is TGCAGTGTTCAAGGAGGGCCTGTGGCTGAA. Translation gives CSVQGGPVAE. The full CDR3 protein is CSVQGGPVAEAFF.

This clone has ten or more counts. The CDR3 extends 3 residues past the end of the read, so its final part is completed from the germline J gene. The V call is TRBV4-1, the J call TRBJ2-5, with 12 bases lining up with TRBD2. With 3 bases clipped from V and 5 bases from J, the junction kept 4 bases outside the gene matches. Germline-derived CDR1 and CDR2 are MGHRA and YSYEKL. The CDR3 sequence is 15 residues long. CDR3 region: CASSQLAGGPETQYF. Partial CDR3 DNA: TGCGCCAGCAGCCAGCTAGCGGGAGGGCCCGAGACC.

This clone was counted at least ten times. The CDR3 end is not reached by the read, which stops 3 residues before it; the germline J gene fills it in. The chain is built from TRBV6-2 or TRBV6-3 and TRBJ2-3; possibly TRBD2 for D (5 bases). CDR1 is MNHEY and CDR2 is SVGEGT in the germline V gene. CDR3 size: 11 residues. V was clipped by 5 bases and J by 5 bases, with 5 bases between them. The CDR3 loop reads CASSTRDTQYF. The CDR3 DNA, read in part, is TGTGCCAGCAGTACTAGAGATACG.

This clone was detected ten times or more. The DNA ends 3 residues before the CDR3 does, and the rest of the CDR3 is filled in from the germline J gene. The J gene is TRBJ2-1, the V gene TRBV20-1, with 12 nucleotides matching TRBD2. V dropped 3 bases and J dropped 7; count of bases not matched to a gene: 10. Germline V CDR1 and CDR2: DFQATT, SNEGSKA (reference sequence). The CDR3 extends over 16 amino acids. The CDR3 loop is CSARWLAGGPTNEQFF. The CDR3 DNA, read in part, is TGCAGTGCTAGGTGGCTAGCGGGAGGGCCGACGAATGAG.

This clone showed up many times. The missing CDR3 end, 3 residues past where the read stops, is filled in from the germline J gene. The chain has TRBV19 and TRBJ1-2; perhaps TRBD1 as D (5 bases). The germline CDR1 and CDR2 sequences are LNHDA and SQIVND (reference sequence). Between the trimmed V and J ends, which lost 1 base and 6 bases, there was a span of 9 bases. This CDR3 region has 13 residues. The CDR3 reads CASSIAGSNGYTF. The CDR3 bases that were read are TGTGCCAGTAGTATAGCAGGGAGCAATGGC.

The table lists this clone with many counts. Read sequence stops 3 residues before the CDR3 end, and the germline J gene provides the missing end. The gene calls are TRBV12-3 or TRBV12-4 and TRBJ1-5, with 9 bases aligning to TRBD1. Trimming cost V 6 bases and J 4 bases; bases outside gene matches: 4. This CDR3 comprises 14 residues. The CDR3 here is CASRLGTGNQPQHF. The part of the CDR3 DNA that was read is TGTGCCAGCAGGCTGGGGACAGGGAATCAGCCC.

In its sample, this clone was seen many times. The read terminates 3 residues ahead of where the CDR3 ends, so the germline J gene completes it. J is TRBJ2-1 and V is TRBV30; 9 bases line up with TRBD1. This CDR3 has 14 amino acids. The V segment lost 6 bases and the J segment 4 bases; nucleotides outside the gene matches: 7. Germline V CDR1 and CDR2: GTSNPN, SVGIG (reference sequence). CDR3 loop: CACYEGQGYNEQFF. Partial CDR3 DNA: TGTGCCTGCTACGAGGGACAGGGTTACAATGAG.

This clone was seen many times. Coverage ceases 3 residues before the CDR3 finishes, and the germline J gene fills in the end. The V call is TRBV7-8, the J call TRBJ2-1; 7 positions agree with TRBD2. The CDR3 has 14 amino acids. The germline gives CDR1 SGHVS, CDR2 FQNEAQ. Trimming removed 5 bases from V and 4 bases from J; junction bases left unmatched: 5. The CDR3 region is CASSTLAVYNEQFF. CDR3 DNA, as far as it was read: TGTGCCAGCAGCACCCTAGCGGTATACAATGAG.

This clone was counted at least ten times. The read falls 3 residues short of the CDR3 end, and the missing part is taken from the germline J gene. V usage is TRBV7-6 and J usage is TRBJ1-1; D is undetermined. V was trimmed by 1 base and J by 1 base, leaving 10 bases between them. This CDR3 has 15 residues. Germline assignment: CDR1 SGHVS and CDR2 FNYEAQ. The CDR3 DNA, read in part, is TGTGCCAGCAGCTTAGGCCGGGGTGGGAACACTGAA. This codes for CASSLGRGGNTE. The full CDR3 is CASSLGRGGNTEAFF.